Below, one T cell receptor (beta chain) is given with its context. Its specific antigen is unknown. No per-base quality is available; no much larger clone lies one base away. These data belong to a study of CD8+CD57+ T cells in acquired aplastic anemia (dated by TCRdb to the late 2010s). In the study overall: Extracted DNA from sorted CD4+ and CD8+ cells averaged 3.2 ug, ranging from roughly 0.2 to 30 ug. CD8+CD57+ expansion was defined as frequency above the mean frequency observed in healthy subjects.

Genomic DNA served as template for TCR beta VDJ combination and CDR3 sequence profiling. An Illumina HiSeq 2000 was the platform used for TCR repertoire sequencing. Under the source paper's analysis protocol: Repertoires were assessed using TRBV/TRBJ rearrangement plots, CDR3 size and DJ length profiles, and Simpson's diversity index. Whichever DNA sequence was most abundant in the deep sequencing data was defined as the immunodominant clone. CDR3 amino acid sequences were screened for sharing across subjects and compared with published repertoires and the VDJdb database. TCRdb reran the public reads through fastp at Q25 and MiXCR, keeping productive beta chains. CDR3 protein sequences are deduplicated, and each keeps its most common genes and DNA. Clone size and V and J calls follow TCRdb, not the original study. In all, the sample holds around 500,000 distinct CDR3 sequences, and more than 25% of those were seen once. Of the sample, less than 1% falls within the top ten clones.

Ends trimmed: V by 5 bases, J by 5 bases; bases unmatched to a gene: 3. The CDR3 sequence holds 13 residues, the cysteine and phenylalanine included. The read is trimmed to its CDR3 DNA, 39 bases read in frame from base 1. CDR1 is given as LNHDA and CDR2 as SQIVND, both from the germline V gene (reference sequence). Patients chosen for sequencing had shown expansion of CD8+CD57+ cells by flow cytometry. Severe acquired aplastic anemia was diagnosed in all patients according to International Study of Aplastic Anemia and Agranulocytosis and Camitta criteria. No therapy had been received by the patients at the time of blood sampling. In the study, sorted CD4+ and CD8+ blood T cells from patients with severe aplastic anemia and from healthy subjects underwent deep sequencing of TCR repertoires. Patients were enrolled in the USA under clinicaltrials.gov protocols 00001620, 01623167, 00001397, 00071045, 00081523 and 00961064. Ficoll-Paque density gradient centrifugation was used to isolate peripheral blood mononuclear cells. Before DNA extraction, CD4+ and CD8+ T cells were sorted with FACS or magnetic beads.

Beyond this particular receptor, the publication reports: About 28 CD8+ CDR3 sequences were found in both patients and controls but appeared to be highly expressed in patients and within the immunodominant clones of the patients. No significant difference in CD8+ Simpson's diversity was found between patients and healthy controls (P=0.060).

The sequence was obtained from a human donor with aplastic anemia. The specimen was sorted CD4+, CD8+, or CD8+CD57+ T cells (not recorded which) from PBMCs. The V and J genes are TRBV19 and TRBJ1-5; the central 7 bases match TRBD1. The DNA is TGTGCCAGTAGTCAACAGGGGTATCAGCCCCAGCATTTT. Its coded protein is CASSQQGYQPQHF.